This TCR beta chain was found in a study of cytomegalovirus exposure and HLA in healthy donors. The PCR had 60 Vbeta and 13 Jbeta primers. Measured with immunoSEQ multiplex PCR; TCRdb has only the in-frame clones, and not every one. In the table there are roughly 140,000 clones, under 85% of which are singletons. The CDR3 is 17 residues long. Germline lookup yields CDR1 SGDLS and CDR2 YYNGEE. Unmatched junction bases numbered 8, after V lost 0 bases and J lost 7 bases. The chain uses TRBV9 and TRBJ2-1; 12 bases align to TRBD2. Sequences were obtained from PBMCs. The sequence was collected from a middle-aged woman in good health and CMV-seropositive. Here the CDR3 DNA reads TGTGCCAGCAGCGTAGTGGCTAGCGGGGGGGCCCCGAATGAGCAGTTCTTC. Protein product: CASSVVASGGAPNEQFF. Supplemented by reference TRBV9 and TRBJ2-1, the full variable domain reads DSGVTQTPKHLITATGQRVTLRCSPRSGDLSVYWYQQSLDQGLQFLIQYYNGEERAKGNILERFSAQQFPDLHSELNLSSLELGDSALYFCASSVVASGGAPNEQFFGPGTRLTVL.